This T cell receptor (beta chain) was sequenced in a study of T cell responses to AZD1222 COVID-19 vaccine. Overall study: The study pooled second doses at about 4 or about 12 weeks.

Trimming took 4 bases from V and 5 from J; bases not matched to a gene: 4. CDR1 is SGHRS and CDR2 is YFSETQ in the germline V gene. This CDR3 region has 13 residues. General study results and limits: Donors were chiefly white British, with a greater number of females, and clonal diversity was perhaps underestimated.

As regards this clone: Antigen unknown.

Only in-frame clones appear in the TCRdb table, and some are missing; sequencing was by immunoSEQ multiplex PCR. The table lists tens of thousands of clones, 70% to 90% of them singletons, with 10% in the top ten. This clonotype originated in an adult in good health. The starting material was peripheral blood, obtained on day 0 of AZD1222 vaccination. The gene calls are TRBV5-1 and TRBJ2-3; TRBD1 matches at 7 bases. DNA for the CDR3: TGCGCCAGCAGCCTGAACAGGGGAGATACGCAGTATTTT. Translation gives CASSLNRGDTQYF.